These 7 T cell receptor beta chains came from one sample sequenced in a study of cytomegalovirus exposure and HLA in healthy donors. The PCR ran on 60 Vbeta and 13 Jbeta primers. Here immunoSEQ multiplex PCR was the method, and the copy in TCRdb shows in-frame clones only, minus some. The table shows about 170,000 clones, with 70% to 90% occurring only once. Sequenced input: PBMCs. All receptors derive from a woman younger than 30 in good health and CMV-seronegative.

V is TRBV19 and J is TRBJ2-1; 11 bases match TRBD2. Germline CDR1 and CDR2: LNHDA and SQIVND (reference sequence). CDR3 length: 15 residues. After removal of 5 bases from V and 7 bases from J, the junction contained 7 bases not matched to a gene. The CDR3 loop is CASSFIAGGLNEQFF. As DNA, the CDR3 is TGTGCCAGTAGTTTTATAGCGGGAGGGTTAAATGAGCAGTTCTTC. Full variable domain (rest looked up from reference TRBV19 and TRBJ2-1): DGGITQSPKYLFRKEGQNVTLSCEQNLNHDAMYWYRQDPGQGLRLIYYSQIVNDFQKGDIAEGYSVSREKKESFPLTVTSAQKNPTAFYLCASSFIAGGLNEQFFGPGTRLTVL.

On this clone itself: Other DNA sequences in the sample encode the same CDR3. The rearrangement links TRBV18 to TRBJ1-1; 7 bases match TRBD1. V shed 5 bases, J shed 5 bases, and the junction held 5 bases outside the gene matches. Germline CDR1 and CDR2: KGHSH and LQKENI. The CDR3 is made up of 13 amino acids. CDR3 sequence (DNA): TGTGCCAGCTCAAACAGGGACAGTACTGAAGCTTTCTTT. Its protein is CASSNRDSTEAFF.

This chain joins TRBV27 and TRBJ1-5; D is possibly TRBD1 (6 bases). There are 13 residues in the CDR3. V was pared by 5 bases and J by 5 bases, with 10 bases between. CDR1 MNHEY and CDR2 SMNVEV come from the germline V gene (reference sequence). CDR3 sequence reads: CASSPQGDQPQHF. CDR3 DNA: TGTGCCAGCAGTCCACAGGGAGATCAGCCCCAGCATTTT.

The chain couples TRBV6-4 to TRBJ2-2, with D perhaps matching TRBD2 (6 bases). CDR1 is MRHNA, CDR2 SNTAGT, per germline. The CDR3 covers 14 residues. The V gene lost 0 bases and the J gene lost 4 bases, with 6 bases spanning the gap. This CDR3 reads CASSDSGGTGELFF. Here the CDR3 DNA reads TGTGCCAGCAGTGACTCCGGGGGCACCGGGGAGCTGTTTTTT.

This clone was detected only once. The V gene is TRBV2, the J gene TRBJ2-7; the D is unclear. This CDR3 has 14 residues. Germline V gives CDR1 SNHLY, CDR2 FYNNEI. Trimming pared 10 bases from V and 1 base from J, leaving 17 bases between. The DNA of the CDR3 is TGTGCCACCCAGAGGTTGGCGCAATCCTACGAGCAGTACTTC. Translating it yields CATQRLAQSYEQYF. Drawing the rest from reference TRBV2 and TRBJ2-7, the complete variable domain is EPEVTQTPSHQVTQMGQEVILRCVPISNHLYFYWYRQILGQKVEFLVSFYNNEISEKSEIFDDQFSVERPDGSNFTLKIRSTKLEDSAMYFCATQRLAQSYEQYFGPGTRLTVT.

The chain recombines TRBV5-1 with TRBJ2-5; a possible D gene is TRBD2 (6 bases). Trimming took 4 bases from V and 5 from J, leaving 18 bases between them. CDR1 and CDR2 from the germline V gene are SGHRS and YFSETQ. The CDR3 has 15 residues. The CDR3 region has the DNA TGCGCCAGCAGCACCGGGACCACTCTAGCGGAGACCCAGTACTTC. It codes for CASSTGTTLAETQYF. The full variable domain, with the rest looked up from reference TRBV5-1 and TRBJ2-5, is KAGVTQTPRYLIKTRGQQVTLSCSPISGHRSVSWYQQTPGQGLQFLFEYFSETQRNKGNFPGRFSGRQFSNSRSEMNVSTLELGDSALYLCASSTGTTLAETQYFGPGTRLLVL.

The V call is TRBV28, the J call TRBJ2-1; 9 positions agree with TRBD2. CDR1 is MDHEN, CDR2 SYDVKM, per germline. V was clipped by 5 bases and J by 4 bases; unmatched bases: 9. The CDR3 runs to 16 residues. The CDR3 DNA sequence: TGTGCCAGCAGTCCATTAGCGGGAGAGAATTACAATGAGCAGTTCTTC. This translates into CASSPLAGENYNEQFF.